A selection of T cell receptor beta chains follows, all from one sample in a study of cytotoxic CD8 clonotypes in ibrutinib-treated CLL. Only in-frame clones appear in the TCRdb table, and some are missing; sequencing was by immunoSEQ multiplex PCR. This table holds about 160,000 clones, 81% found once. The source material was PBMCs, sampled after 12 months of ibrutinib treatment. These receptors came from a human donor with chronic lymphocytic leukemia. CDR3s include the opening cysteine and the closing phenylalanine or tryptophan. Each record gives: V gene, J gene, CDR3 protein.

>TRBV7-6|TRBJ2-5
CASSLGRGRASETQYF
>TRBV5-1|TRBJ2-3
CASSGGGTSTDTQYF
>TRBV5-1|TRBJ2-4
CASSLDPRDRVTLAKNIQYF
>TRBV12-5|TRBJ2-2
CASGFPTGELFF
>TRBV19|TRBJ1-1
CASSPSDGQGRSAFF
>TRBV5-5|TRBJ1-3
CASSSFTGSGNTIYF
>TRBV19|TRBJ1-4
CASSPGHIAEKLFF
>TRBV18|TRBJ2-3
CASSPLPTGGSTDTQYF
>TRBV27|TRBJ2-7
CASTVSRGSSEQYF
>TRBV7-3|TRBJ2-1
CASSLGVGAPGTEQFF
>TRBV5-1|TRBJ1-1
CASSPPYEGNTEAFF
>TRBV7-9|TRBJ1-6
CASSSLSSPLHF
>TRBV10-3|TRBJ2-1
CAISGGGHWNEQFF
>TRBV5-1|TRBJ2-1
CASSQAGQGANEQFF
>TRBV28|TRBJ2-3
CASSLWRRVAPTLVQESTDTQYF
>TRBV2|TRBJ2-1
CASSVFSGGNNEQFF
>TRBV7-6|TRBJ2-7
CASSPRAGVFVRTGVEQYF
>TRBV28|TRBJ2-1
CASTAASGVLRQQFF
>TRBV19|TRBJ2-3
CASSPMGDTQYF
>TRBV19|TRBJ2-1
CASSRGYNEQFF
>TRBV27|TRBJ2-5
CASRPSFARGWRETQYF
>TRBV5-1|TRBJ2-3
CASSLGGGLVTDTQYF
>TRBV28|TRBJ1-5
CASSWTGGRQPQHF
>TRBV6-6|TRBJ2-7
CASSLAEVGEQYF
>TRBV6-5|TRBJ2-2
CASSRTGAYTGELFF
>TRBV18|TRBJ1-5
CASSPMGGGNQPQHF
>TRBV28|TRBJ1-4
CASRSGLGEKLFF
>TRBV15|TRBJ2-7
CATSRAPGGYEQYF
>TRBV27|TRBJ2-3
CASRFNGGLAGSTDTQYF
>TRBV27|TRBJ2-1
CASSLSLAGNSPNEQFF
>TRBV6-4|TRBJ2-7
CASSERRGRHEQYF
>TRBV28|TRBJ1-4
CASSSTGTGNEKLFF
>TRBV30|TRBJ1-2
CAWSPFGRNFYGYTF
>TRBV4-1|TRBJ1-1
CASSQPQRRGFGIAFF
>TRBV28|TRBJ1-5
CASSFRGRASNQPQHF
>TRBV4-1|TRBJ2-1
CASSQELAGGGEQFF
>TRBV11-2|TRBJ2-2
CASSLVRGANTGELFF